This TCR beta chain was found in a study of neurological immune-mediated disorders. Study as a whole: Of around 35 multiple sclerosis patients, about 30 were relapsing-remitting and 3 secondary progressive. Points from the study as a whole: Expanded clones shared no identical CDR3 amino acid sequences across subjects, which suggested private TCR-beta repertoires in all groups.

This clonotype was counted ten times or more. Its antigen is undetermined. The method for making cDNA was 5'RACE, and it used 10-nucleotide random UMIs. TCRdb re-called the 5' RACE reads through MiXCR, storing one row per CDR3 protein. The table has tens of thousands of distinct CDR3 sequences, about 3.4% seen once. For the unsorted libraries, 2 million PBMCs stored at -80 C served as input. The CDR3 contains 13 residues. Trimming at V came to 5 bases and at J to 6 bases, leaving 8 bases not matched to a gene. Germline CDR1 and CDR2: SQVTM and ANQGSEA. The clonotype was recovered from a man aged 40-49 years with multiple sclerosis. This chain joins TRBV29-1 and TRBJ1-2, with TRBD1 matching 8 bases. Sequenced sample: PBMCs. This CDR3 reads CSVTGTGLHGYTF. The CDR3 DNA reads TGCAGCGTTACCGGGACAGGTCTTCATGGCTACACCTTC. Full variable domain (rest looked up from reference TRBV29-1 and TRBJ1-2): SAVISQKPSRDICQRGTSLTIQCQVDSQVTMMFWYRQQPGQSLTLIATANQGSEATYESGFVIDKFPISRPNLTFSTLTVSNMSPEDSSIYLCSVTGTGLHGYTFGSGTRLTVV.